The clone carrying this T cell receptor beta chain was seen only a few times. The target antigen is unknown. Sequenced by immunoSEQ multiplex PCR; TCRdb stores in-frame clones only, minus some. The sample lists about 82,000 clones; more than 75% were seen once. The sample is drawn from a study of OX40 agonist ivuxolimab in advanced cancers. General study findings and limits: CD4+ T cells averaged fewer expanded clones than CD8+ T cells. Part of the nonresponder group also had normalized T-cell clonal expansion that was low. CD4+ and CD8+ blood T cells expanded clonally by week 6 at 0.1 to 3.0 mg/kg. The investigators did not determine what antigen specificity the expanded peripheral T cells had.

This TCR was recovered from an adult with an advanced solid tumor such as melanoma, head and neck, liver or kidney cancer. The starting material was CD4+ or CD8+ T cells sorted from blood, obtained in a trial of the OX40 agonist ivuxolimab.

This CDR3 is CASSTGSATNEKLFF. For the CDR3, the DNA is TGTGCCAGCTCAACAGGGTCGGCAACTAATGAAAAACTGTTTTTT. V is TRBV18 and J is TRBJ1-4; a weak D match, TRBD1 (6 bases). CDR3 length: 15 amino acids. The ends were cut back, 5 bases at V and 0 bases at J, with 10 bases in the middle. CDR1 and CDR2 from the germline V gene are KGHSH and LQKENI. Full variable domain (remainder filled in from reference TRBV18 and TRBJ1-4): NAGVMQNPRHLVRRRGQEARLRCSPMKGHSHVYWYRQLPEEGLKFMVYLQKENIIDESGMPKERFSAEFPKEGPSILRIQQVVRGDSAAYFCASSTGSATNEKLFFGSGTQLSVL.